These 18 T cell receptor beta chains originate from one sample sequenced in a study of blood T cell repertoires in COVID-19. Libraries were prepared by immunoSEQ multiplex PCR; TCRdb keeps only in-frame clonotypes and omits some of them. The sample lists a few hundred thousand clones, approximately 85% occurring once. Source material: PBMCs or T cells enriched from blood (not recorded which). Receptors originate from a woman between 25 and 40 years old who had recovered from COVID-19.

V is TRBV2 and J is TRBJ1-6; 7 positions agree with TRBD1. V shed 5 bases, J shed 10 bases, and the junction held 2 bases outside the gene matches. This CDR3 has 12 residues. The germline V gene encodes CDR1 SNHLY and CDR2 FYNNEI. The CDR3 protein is CASSTGESPLHF. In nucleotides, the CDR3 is TGTGCCAGCAGTACAGGGGAATCACCCCTCCACTTT. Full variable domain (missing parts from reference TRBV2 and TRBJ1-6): EPEVTQTPSHQVTQMGQEVILRCVPISNHLYFYWYRQILGQKVEFLVSFYNNEISEKSEIFDDQFSVERPDGSNFTLKIRSTKLEDSAMYFCASSTGESPLHFGNGTRLTVT.

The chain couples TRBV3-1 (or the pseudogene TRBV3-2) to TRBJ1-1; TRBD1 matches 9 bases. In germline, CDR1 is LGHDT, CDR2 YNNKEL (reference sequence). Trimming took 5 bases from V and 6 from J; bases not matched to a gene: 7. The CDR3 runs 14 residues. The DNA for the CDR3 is TGTGCCAGCAGCATTGGACAGGGGTTGCCTGAAGCTTTCTTT. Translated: CASSIGQGLPEAFF.

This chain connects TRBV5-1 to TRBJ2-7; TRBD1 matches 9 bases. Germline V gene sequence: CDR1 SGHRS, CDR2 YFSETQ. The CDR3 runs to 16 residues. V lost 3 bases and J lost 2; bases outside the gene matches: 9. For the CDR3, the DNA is TGCGCCAGCAGCTCTCCACTTGGGACAGGGACCTACGAGCAGTACTTC. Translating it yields CASSSPLGTGTYEQYF.

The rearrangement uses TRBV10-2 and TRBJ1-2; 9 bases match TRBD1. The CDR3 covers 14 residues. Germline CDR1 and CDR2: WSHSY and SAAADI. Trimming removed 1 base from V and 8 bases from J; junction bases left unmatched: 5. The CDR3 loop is CASSEWRDRVGYTF. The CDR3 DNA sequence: TGCGCCAGCAGTGAGTGGCGGGACAGGGTGGGCTACACCTTC.

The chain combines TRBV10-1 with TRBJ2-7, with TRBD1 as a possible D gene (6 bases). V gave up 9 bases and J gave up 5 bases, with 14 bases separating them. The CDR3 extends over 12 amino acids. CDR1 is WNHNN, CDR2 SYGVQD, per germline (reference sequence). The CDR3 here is CASSTGIHEQYF. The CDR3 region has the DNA TGCGCCAGTTCAACAGGGATCCACGAGCAGTACTTC.

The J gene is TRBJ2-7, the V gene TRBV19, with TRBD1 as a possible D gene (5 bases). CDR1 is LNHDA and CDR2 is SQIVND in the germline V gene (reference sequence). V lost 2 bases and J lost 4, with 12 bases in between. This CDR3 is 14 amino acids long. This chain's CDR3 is CASSINRLGYEQYF. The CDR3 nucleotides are TGTGCCAGTAGTATAAACAGGCTGGGATACGAGCAGTACTTC. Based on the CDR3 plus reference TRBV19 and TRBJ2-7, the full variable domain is DGGITQSPKYLFRKEGQNVTLSCEQNLNHDAMYWYRQDPGQGLRLIYYSQIVNDFQKGDIAEGYSVSREKKESFPLTVTSAQKNPTAFYLCASSINRLGYEQYFGPGTRLTVT.

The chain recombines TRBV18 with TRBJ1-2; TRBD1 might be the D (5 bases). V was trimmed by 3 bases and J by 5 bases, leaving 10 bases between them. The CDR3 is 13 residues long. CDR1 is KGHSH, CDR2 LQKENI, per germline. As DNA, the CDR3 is TGTGCCAGCTCACCTAAGGCAGGGTATGGCTACACCTTC. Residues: CASSPKAGYGYTF.

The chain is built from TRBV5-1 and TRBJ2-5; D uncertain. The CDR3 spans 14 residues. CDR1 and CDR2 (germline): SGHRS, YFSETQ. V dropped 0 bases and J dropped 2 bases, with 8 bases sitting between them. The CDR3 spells CASSLGGGQETQYF. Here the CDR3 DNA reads TGCGCCAGCAGCTTGGGCGGTGGGCAAGAGACCCAGTACTTC.

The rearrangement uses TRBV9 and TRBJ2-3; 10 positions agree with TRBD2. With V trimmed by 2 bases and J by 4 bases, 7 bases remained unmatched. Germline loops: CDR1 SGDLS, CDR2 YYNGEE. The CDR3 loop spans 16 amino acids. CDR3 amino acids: CASSVSGRRGADTQYF. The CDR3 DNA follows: TGTGCCAGCAGCGTTAGCGGGAGGAGGGGTGCAGATACGCAGTATTTT.

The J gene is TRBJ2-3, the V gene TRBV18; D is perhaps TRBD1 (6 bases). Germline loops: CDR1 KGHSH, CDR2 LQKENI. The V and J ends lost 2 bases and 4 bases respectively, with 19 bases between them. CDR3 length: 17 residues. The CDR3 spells CASSPYQAGTRADTQYF. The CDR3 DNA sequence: TGTGCCAGCTCACCATATCAGGCCGGGACACGGGCAGATACGCAGTATTTT.

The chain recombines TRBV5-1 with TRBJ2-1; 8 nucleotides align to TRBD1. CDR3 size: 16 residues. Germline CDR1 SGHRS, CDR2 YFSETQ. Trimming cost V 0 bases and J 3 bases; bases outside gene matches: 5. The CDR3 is CASSLVQGAFYNEQFF. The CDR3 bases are TGCGCCAGCAGCTTGGTTCAGGGGGCTTTCTACAATGAGCAGTTCTTC.

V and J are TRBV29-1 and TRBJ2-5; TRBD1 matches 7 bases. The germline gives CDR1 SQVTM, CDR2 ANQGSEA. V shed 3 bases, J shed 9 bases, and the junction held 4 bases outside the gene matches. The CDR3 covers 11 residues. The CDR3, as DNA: TGCAGCGTTGAGACAGGGAAGGCCCAGTACTTC. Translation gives CSVETGKAQYF. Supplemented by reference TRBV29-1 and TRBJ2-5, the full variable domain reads SAVISQKPSRDICQRGTSLTIQCQVDSQVTMMFWYRQQPGQSLTLIATANQGSEATYESGFVIDKFPISRPNLTFSTLTVSNMSPEDSSIYLCSVETGKAQYFGPGTRLLVL.

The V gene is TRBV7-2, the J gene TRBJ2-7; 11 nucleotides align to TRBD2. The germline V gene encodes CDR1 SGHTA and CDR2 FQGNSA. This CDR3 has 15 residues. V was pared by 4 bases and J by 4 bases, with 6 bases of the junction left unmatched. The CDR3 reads CASSSRLAGTYEQYF. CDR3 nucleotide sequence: TGTGCCAGCAGCTCCCGACTAGCGGGGACATACGAGCAGTACTTC.

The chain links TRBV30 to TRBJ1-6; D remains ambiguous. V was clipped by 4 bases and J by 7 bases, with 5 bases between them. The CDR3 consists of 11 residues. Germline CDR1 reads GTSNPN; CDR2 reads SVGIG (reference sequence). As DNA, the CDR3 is TGTGCCTGGACCGTAAATTCACCCCTCCACTTT. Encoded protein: CAWTVNSPLHF.

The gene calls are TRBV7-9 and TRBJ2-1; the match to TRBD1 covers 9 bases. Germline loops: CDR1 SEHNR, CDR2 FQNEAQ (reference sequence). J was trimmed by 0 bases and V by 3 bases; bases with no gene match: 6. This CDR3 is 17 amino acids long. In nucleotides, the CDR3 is TGTGCCAGCAGCTTGAGACAGGGGGTAAGCTCCTACAATGAGCAGTTCTTC. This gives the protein CASSLRQGVSSYNEQFF.

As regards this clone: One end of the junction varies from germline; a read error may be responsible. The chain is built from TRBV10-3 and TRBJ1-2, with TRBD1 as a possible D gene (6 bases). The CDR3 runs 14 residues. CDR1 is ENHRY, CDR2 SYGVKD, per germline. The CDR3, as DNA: TGTGCCATCAGTTCCCCATCAGGGGACGATAGCCAGCTCTTC. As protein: CAISSPSGDDSQLF.

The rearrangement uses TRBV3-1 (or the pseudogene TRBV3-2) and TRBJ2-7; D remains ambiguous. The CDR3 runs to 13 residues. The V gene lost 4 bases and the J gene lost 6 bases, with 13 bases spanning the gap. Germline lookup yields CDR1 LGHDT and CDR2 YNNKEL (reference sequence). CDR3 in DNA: TGTGCCAGCAGCCTACCAGGTTCCATCGAGCAGTACTTC. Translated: CASSLPGSIEQYF.

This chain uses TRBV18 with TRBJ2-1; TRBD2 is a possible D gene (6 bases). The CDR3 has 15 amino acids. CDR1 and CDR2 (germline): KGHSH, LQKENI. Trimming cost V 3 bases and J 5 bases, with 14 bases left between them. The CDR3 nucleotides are TGTGCCAGCTCACCGTCATGGAGGGGCGACAATGAGCAGTTCTTC. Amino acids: CASSPSWRGDNEQFF.